A single sample is the source of the 27 T cell receptor beta chains below, sequenced in a study of blood T cell repertoires in COVID-19. Repertoires were generated with immunoSEQ multiplex PCR, while TCRdb's copy carries only in-frame clones and drops some. Seen here are approximately 210,000 clones, under 85% observed once, and the top ten hold roughly 7.6%. The sample taken for sequencing was peripheral blood. The receptors originated from a woman at least 80 years old with COVID-19, enrolled during active disease.

J is TRBJ2-1 and V is TRBV19; the match to TRBD2 covers 11 bases. With V trimmed by 3 bases and J by 7 bases, 14 bases remained unmatched. Germline V gives CDR1 LNHDA, CDR2 SQIVND (reference sequence). The CDR3 extends over 18 amino acids. Here the CDR3 DNA reads TGTGCCAGTAGTATCCTAACTAGCGGGGGCTTTCCTGAGAATGAGCAGTTCTTC. Residues: CASSILTSGGFPENEQFF.

This chain links TRBV19 with TRBJ1-1, with D possibly matching TRBD1 (6 bases). CDR1 is LNHDA and CDR2 is SQIVND in the germline V gene (reference sequence). This CDR3 comprises 13 residues. V was shortened by 3 bases and J by 8 bases, with 13 bases between the two germline ends. CDR3 nucleotides: TGTGCCAGTAGTATCCCCCAACAGGGAGAAGCTTTCTTT. Translated, it gives CASSIPQQGEAFF.

The chain links TRBV28 to TRBJ2-7; D is uncertain. Trimming cost V 6 bases and J 3 bases, with 24 bases left between them. CDR1 and CDR2 from the germline V gene are MDHEN and SYDVKM. The CDR3 is 17 amino acids. This CDR3 reads CASSLPHLSRAGYEQYF. CDR3 bases: TGTGCCAGCAGCCTTCCCCACCTATCCCGAGCCGGCTACGAGCAGTACTTC.

The genes are TRBV2 and TRBJ1-4, with a possible D match to TRBD1 (6 bases). CDR3 length: 15 amino acids. V shed 8 bases and J shed 7 bases, with 20 bases lying between them. Germline values: CDR1 SNHLY, CDR2 FYNNEI. CDR3 coding DNA: TGTGCCAGCTCCCCCCCCGGGACATTCAGTGAAAAACTGTTTTTT. Protein product: CASSPPGTFSEKLFF.

This clone has just one count. V gene TRBV4-2 combines with J gene TRBJ2-2; TRBD1 aligns across 10 bases. The CDR3 loop spans 18 amino acids. The V gene's germline CDR1 is LGHNA and CDR2 YNFKEQ. The trim removed 0 bases at V and 4 bases at J, leaving 8 bases unmatched. The CDR3 sequence: CASSQDPKGTGATGELFF. The CDR3 region has the DNA TGTGCCAGCAGCCAAGATCCTAAGGGGACAGGGGCCACCGGGGAGCTGTTTTTT.

This chain uses TRBV2 with TRBJ2-5; D unclear. CDR3 length: 12 amino acids. Germline V gene sequence: CDR1 SNHLY, CDR2 FYNNEI. V lost 4 bases and J 4 bases, leaving 7 bases between the germline ends. This CDR3 reads CASSASSETQYF. The CDR3 DNA reads TGTGCCAGCAGTGCCAGTTCAGAGACCCAGTACTTC.

This chain uses TRBV25-1 with TRBJ2-1; D is possibly TRBD2 (5 bases). Looked up from germline, CDR1 is MGHDK and CDR2 is SYGVNS. V was cut by 5 bases and J by 4 bases, with 15 bases left in between. The CDR3 runs to 15 residues. CDR3 nucleotides: TGTGCCAGCAGTCCCAGGCCGGGAACTTACAATGAGCAGTTCTTC. Its protein is CASSPRPGTYNEQFF.

V usage is TRBV18 and J usage is TRBJ1-3; unclear D gene. CDR3 size: 16 residues. Germline V gene lookup returns CDR1 KGHSH and CDR2 LQKENI. Trimming left V 3 bases short and J 0 bases short, with 12 bases between. The CDR3 DNA reads TGTGCCAGCTCACCGCCCGGGAGCGACTCTGGAAACACCATATATTTT. This sequence encodes CASSPPGSDSGNTIYF.

The V and J genes are TRBV6-6 and TRBJ1-3, with D tentatively TRBD1 (6 bases). This CDR3 contains 15 residues. Germline V CDR1 and CDR2: MNHNY, SVGAGI (reference sequence). V was shortened by 7 bases and J by 2 bases, with 15 bases between the two germline ends. CDR3 sequence: CASTLEQGTGNTIYF. The CDR3 nucleotides read TGTGCCAGCACTCTTGAACAGGGAACTGGAAACACCATATATTTT.

This clone was detected ten times or more. The chain uses TRBV2 and TRBJ2-3, with 9 bases aligning to TRBD1. This CDR3 has 14 residues. Losses at the gene ends were 5 bases for V and 3 bases for J; bases not matched to a gene: 3. Germline V gene lookup returns CDR1 SNHLY and CDR2 FYNNEI. CDR3 sequence reads: CASSKDRGTDTQYF. The DNA for the CDR3 is TGTGCCAGCAGTAAGGACAGGGGTACAGATACGCAGTATTTT.

J is TRBJ1-6 and V is TRBV28; 7 bases align to TRBD1. V shed 11 bases, J shed 11 bases, and the junction held 9 bases outside the gene matches. Germline lookup yields CDR1 MDHEN and CDR2 SYDVKM. The CDR3 spans 12 residues. CDR3 coding DNA: TGTGCCGGACAGGCCTTGGGGGCACCCCTCCACTTT. This gives the protein CAGQALGAPLHF.

V gene TRBV6-1 combines with J gene TRBJ1-5; maybe TRBD1 (5 bases). CDR1 and CDR2 from the germline V gene are MNHNS and SASEGT. The CDR3 length is 15 residues. Trimming removed 2 bases at V and 7 bases at J, with 15 bases between. Written as DNA, the CDR3 is TGTGCCAGCAGTGAAACAAGGGGCGTGGGGCAGCCCCAGCATTTT. It specifies CASSETRGVGQPQHF.

This chain connects TRBV2 to TRBJ1-2, with no clear D. This CDR3 contains 12 residues. From germline, CDR1 is SNHLY and CDR2 FYNNEI. V was clipped by 2 bases and J by 8 bases, with 9 bases between them. The chain's CDR3 is CASSEYSNGYTF. CDR3 DNA: TGTGCCAGCAGTGAATACTCGAACGGCTACACCTTC.

V and J are TRBV27 and TRBJ2-7, with D possibly matching TRBD1 (5 bases). The CDR3 runs to 18 residues. The V gene lost 11 bases and the J gene lost 2 bases, with 31 bases spanning the gap. Germline CDR1 is MNHEY and CDR2 is SMNVEV (reference sequence). CDR3 protein: CARLSPYCRTTETYEQYF. The CDR3, as DNA: TGTGCCCGCCTCTCCCCTTATTGCCGGACAACCGAGACCTACGAGCAGTACTTC.

The rearrangement uses TRBV11-3 and TRBJ2-1; 10 nucleotides agree with TRBD2. CDR3 size: 16 residues. Germline V gene data show CDR1 as SGHNT and CDR2 as YENEEA. Trimming cost V 1 base and J 3 bases; bases outside gene matches: 3. The chain's CDR3 is CASSLGTSGGYNEQFF. The CDR3 coding sequence is TGTGCCAGCAGCTTAGGGACTAGCGGTGGCTACAATGAGCAGTTCTTC. Full variable domain (missing parts from reference TRBV11-3 and TRBJ2-1): EAGVVQSPRYKIIEKKQPVAFWCNPISGHNTLYWYLQNLGQGPELLIRYENEEAVDDSQLPKDRFSAERLKGVDSTLKIQPAELGDSAVYLCASSLGTSGGYNEQFFGPGTRLTVL.

This clone has only a few counts. CDR3 protein: CASSPVGSGNTIYF. CDR3 bases: TGTGCCAGCAGTCCCGTCGGCTCTGGAAACACCATATATTTT. The gene calls are TRBV6-5 and TRBJ1-3, with D hard to call. CDR3 size: 14 residues. The germline V and J ends were trimmed by 5 bases and 0 bases, with 8 bases remaining between them. Looked up from germline, CDR1 is MNHEY and CDR2 is SVGAGI.

The gene calls are TRBV5-5 and TRBJ2-6, with D tentatively TRBD1 (5 bases). Germline lookup yields CDR1 SGHKS and CDR2 YYEKEE (reference sequence). V lost 4 bases to trimming and J lost 2 bases, with 13 bases between them. CDR3 length: 16 amino acids. The CDR3 coding sequence is TGTGCCAGCAGCCAAGGTCCAGGGACTGGGGCCAACGTCCTGACTTTC. Amino acid sequence: CASSQGPGTGANVLTF.

The chain carries TRBV19 and TRBJ2-5; TRBD2 aligns across 12 bases. Germline lookup yields CDR1 LNHDA and CDR2 SQIVND (reference sequence). Germline trimming cut 7 bases from V and 1 base from J; bases unmatched to any gene: 4. CDR3 length: 15 residues. CDR3 in DNA: TGTGCCAGTAAAACTAGCGGGGGGCTCCAAGAGACCCAGTACTTC. This encodes CASKTSGGLQETQYF.

The chain uses TRBV9 and TRBJ2-5; 9 bases align to TRBD2. With V trimmed by 4 bases and J by 4 bases, 20 bases remained unmatched. This CDR3 spans 19 amino acids. Germline V gives CDR1 SGDLS, CDR2 YYNGEE. CDR3: CASSSTTRTLAGDPETQYF. The DNA of the CDR3 is TGTGCCAGCAGCTCTACGACAAGAACGTTAGCGGGAGACCCAGAGACCCAGTACTTC.

V and J are TRBV18 and TRBJ1-3; the D is unclear. V was pared by 3 bases and J by 1 base, with 16 bases between. The V gene's germline CDR1 is KGHSH and CDR2 LQKENI. This CDR3 has 17 amino acids. CDR3 amino acids: CASSPITASQSGNTIYF. DNA of the CDR3: TGTGCCAGCTCACCCATTACCGCCAGTCAGTCTGGAAACACCATATATTTT.

The chain is built from TRBV5-5 and TRBJ2-3; 13 nucleotides align to TRBD2. The V and J ends lost 2 bases and 4 bases, in that order; junction bases with no gene match: 4. Germline CDR1 reads SGHKS; CDR2 reads YYEKEE (reference sequence). The CDR3 extends over 16 amino acids. The CDR3 region is CASSLTSGRVADTQYF. Here the CDR3 DNA reads TGTGCCAGCAGCTTAACTAGCGGGAGGGTGGCAGATACGCAGTATTTT. The whole variable domain, filled in from reference TRBV5-5 and TRBJ2-3, reads DAGVTQSPTHLIKTRGQQVTLRCSPISGHKSVSWYQQVLGQGPQFIFQYYEKEERGRGNFPDRFSARQFPNYSSELNVNALLLGDSALYLCASSLTSGRVADTQYFGPGTRLTVL.

The V and J genes are TRBV11-2 and TRBJ2-7, with 10 bases identical to TRBD1. The CDR3 is made up of 15 amino acids. Germline CDR1 and CDR2: SGHAT and FQNNGV. After removal of 4 bases from V and 4 bases from J, the junction contained 7 bases not matched to a gene. This chain's CDR3 is CASSSRQGAIYEQYF. The CDR3, as DNA: TGTGCCAGCAGCTCGCGACAGGGGGCCATTTACGAGCAGTACTTC.

This rearrangement joins TRBV7-9 to TRBJ2-3, with TRBD2 matching 11 bases. The CDR3 has 16 amino acids. Trimming cost V 5 bases and J 4 bases; bases outside gene matches: 8. Germline V gives CDR1 SEHNR, CDR2 FQNEAQ (reference sequence). In DNA, the CDR3 is TGTGCCAGCAGCCGACTAGCGGGGATCCGGGCAGATACGCAGTATTTT. Its translation is CASSRLAGIRADTQYF.

This clone was seen just once. V usage is TRBV15 and J usage is TRBJ1-2; TRBD1 aligns across 7 bases. CDR1 is LNHNV and CDR2 is YYDKDF in the germline V gene (reference sequence). V lost 2 bases to trimming and J lost 9 bases; unmatched junction nucleotides: 9. The CDR3 runs to 14 residues. The CDR3 DNA follows: TGTGCCACCAGCAGAAGGACAGGCGAGGACCGCTACACCTTC. Protein product: CATSRRTGEDRYTF.

The V and J genes are TRBV5-4 and TRBJ2-2; 9 bases are shared with TRBD2. Germline V gene data show CDR1 as SGHNT and CDR2 as YYREEE (reference sequence). This CDR3 contains 18 residues. Trimming removed 0 bases from V and 7 bases from J; junction bases left unmatched: 13. The CDR3 region has the DNA TGTGCCAGCAGCTTGGCCGGCGCTAGCGGGGCCAAGCTCGGGGAGCTGTTTTTT. Protein product: CASSLAGASGAKLGELFF.

J is TRBJ2-3 and V is TRBV9; the D gene is possibly TRBD2 (6 bases). This CDR3 spans 20 amino acids. Per the germline V gene, CDR1 is SGDLS and CDR2 is YYNGEE. V dropped 0 bases and J dropped 0 bases, with 23 bases sitting between them. The CDR3 loop reads CASSVGWRGPTELSTDTQYF. The CDR3 DNA reads TGTGCCAGCAGCGTAGGGTGGCGGGGCCCTACCGAACTAAGCACAGATACGCAGTATTTT.

In this sample, this clone turned up a few times. The rearrangement uses TRBV2 and TRBJ2-2, with D possibly being TRBD1 (6 bases). V lost 7 bases and J lost 4, with 16 bases in between. Germline CDR1 and CDR2: SNHLY and FYNNEI. This CDR3 contains 15 residues. The CDR3 sequence is CASISRLGGTGELFF. The DNA for the CDR3 is TGTGCCAGCATATCCCGTCTAGGGGGCACCGGGGAGCTGTTTTTT.